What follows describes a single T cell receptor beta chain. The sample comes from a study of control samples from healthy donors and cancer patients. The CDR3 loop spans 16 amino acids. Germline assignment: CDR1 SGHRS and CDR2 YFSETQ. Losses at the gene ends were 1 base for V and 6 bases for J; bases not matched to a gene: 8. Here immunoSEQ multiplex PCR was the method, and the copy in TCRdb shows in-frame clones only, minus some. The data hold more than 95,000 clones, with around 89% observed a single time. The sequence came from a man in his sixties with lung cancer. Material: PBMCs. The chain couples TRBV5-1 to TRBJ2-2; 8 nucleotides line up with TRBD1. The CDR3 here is CASSLWGDRTAGELFF. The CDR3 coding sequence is TGCGCCAGCAGCTTGTGGGGGGACAGGACGGCCGGGGAGCTGTTTTTT.